The count of the clone carrying this T cell receptor beta chain is one. Antigen specificity is unknown. TCRdb keeps only in-frame clones here, not all; method: immunoSEQ multiplex PCR. In the table there are tens of thousands of clones, approximately 91% of which are singletons. The data are from a study of cytomegalovirus exposure and HLA in healthy donors. Findings and caveats of the study: The TCR clusters that emerged in the first cohort tended, a later analysis found, to co-occur in the roughly 120 validation repertoires.

From germline, CDR1 is MGHDK and CDR2 SYGVNS. V dropped 3 bases and J dropped 3; count of bases not matched to a gene: 7. The length of the CDR3 is 15 residues. The source of this sequence is a man aged 25 to 40 in good health and CMV-seronegative. The sequencing sample was made of PBMCs. This rearrangement joins TRBV25-1 to TRBJ1-2, with TRBD1 matching 7 bases. CDR3 amino acids: CASSDPGQVDYGYTF. The CDR3 DNA is TGTGCCAGCAGTGACCCTGGACAGGTTGACTATGGCTACACCTTC.